This T cell receptor beta chain was captured in a study of cytomegalovirus exposure and HLA in healthy donors (dated by TCRdb to 2017 to 2019). The study in broad terms: An earlier analysis of a few hundred of the donors reported about 260 Gb of sequence data and around 110 million unique TCR beta sequences obtained from 150 million to 200 million T cells. Among roughly 400 genotyped donors of the cohort, an average of about 220,000 unique TCR beta nucleotide sequences was sequenced per donor, of which about 18% were non-productive. A later genetic analysis took genome-wide SNP genotypes for about three fifths of the roughly 670 donors and used that subset as a discovery cohort. All discovery cohort repertoires had been generated on a single sequencing platform. To predict cytomegalovirus infection status, the study combined high-throughput TCR immunosequencing, statistical association of individual TCRs with disease status, and machine learning. The study used immunosequencing to profile the T cell repertoires of under 700 subjects and linked those repertoires to cytomegalovirus serostatus. Donor age, sex, ethnicity and CMV serostatus were compiled together with the repertoire data. Rather than drawing on any new phenotypic data, the later analysis identified candidate immune exposures from TCR beta sequences and the way those sequences occurred across donors. Among the approximately 430 genotyped donors, approximately 82% belonged to the genetic ancestry cluster associated with self-reported Caucasian donors. Four or five DR-DQ haplotypes were treated as single units for association and clustering because of strong linkage in the cohort. The study was designed to test whether signatures of past pathogen exposure could be identified by cataloging public T cell receptors. Approximately 300 gigabases of sequencing data and around 85 million unique TCR sequences made up an early release that covered 500 to 700 HLA-typed donors. In an earlier analysis of roughly 600 of the donors, high-throughput TCR beta sequencing was used to judge whether each TCR beta V gene segment behaved as functional or pseudogenic. Both class I and class II loci were covered by HLA typing, at four-digit resolution. Typing coverage varied by locus: about 620-640 donors for A, B, C, DRB1 and DQB1; roughly 560 for DQA1; over 600 for DPA1; roughly 450 for DPB1. In a later analysis, previously published TCR beta repertoires from more than 500 donors were re-analyzed and high-resolution HLA genotyping was added so that TCR occurrence patterns could be studied. Along with the roughly 670-subject first cohort, a separate validation cohort of some 130 different subjects was used. Broader findings and caveats from the paper: The authors suggested that the approach could potentially be extended to other disease states and immunological phenotypes. Across donors, most TCR sequences were observed very rarely, whereas some public TCRs were present in many individuals. Cytomegalovirus status was reported to be diagnosed by the classifier with high specificity and sensitivity in both the original and validation cohorts. In this cohort, only TCR beta chains were sequenced, and detectable features were limited by the absence of alpha or paired-chain data. According to a later genetic analysis, donors in an Asian-associated ancestry cluster had fewer N-insertions in productive TCRs than the approximately 690-donor mean. At a false discovery rate of 0.05, a later analysis linked some 18,000 TCR beta sequences to specific HLA alleles. CMV serostatus was the only immune exposure information available for the cohort. In a later analysis, the rate of TCR association differed among HLA loci, with DRB1 alleles having the most associated TCRs and HLA-C alleles having the fewest. The 87-base-pair reads could not distinguish some IMGT-functional V segments, including TRBV6-2 and TRBV6-3, so those segments were excluded. When HLA alleles, especially DR and DQ, strongly co-occurred, attributing TCR associations to individual alleles was difficult. A cluster of highly shared sequence variants was judged likely to be a technical artifact of the sequencing pipeline. In a later analysis, several top co-occurrence clusters were reported to appear linked to parvovirus B19, influenza, CMV and Epstein-Barr virus. Most CMV-associated TCR beta chains appeared to be HLA-restricted in a later analysis, and the HLA associations seemed to be driven largely by CMV exposure. Fewer than 20 rarely observed V segments, including chromosome 9 orphons, were excluded from the earlier analysis of approximately 500 of the donors because counts were too low. Because HLA typing was unavailable for some donors at each locus, only the typed subset was used in association tests. The study gave a list of 150 to 200 TCR beta chains associated with cytomegalovirus. A later analysis found that HLA-associated TCR beta chains were more clonally expanded and had lower generation probabilities than equally common non-associated chains. Three of the identified cytomegalovirus-associated TCR beta chains were confirmed in vitro to be specific for cytomegalovirus antigens. In an earlier analysis of approximately 600 of the donors, most TCR beta V segments were observed in productive rearrangements about 87% or about 30% of the time, broadly matching IMGT annotations. An association between a missense DCLRE1C variant and V-gene and J-gene trimming of TCR beta chains was found in a later genetic analysis and replicated in an independent cohort. Linkage disequilibrium might explain the correlated functional status among segregating V segments, but an unknown experimental factor could not be ruled out. Sequencing depth was assumed to be roughly uniform across donors in the presence/absence analyses, though that assumption may not hold. A further reported finding was that TCR beta sequences accurately predicted the HLA-A and HLA-B alleles for most subjects in the first cohort.

For CDR1 and CDR2, the germline V gene (reference sequence) lists GTSNPN and SVGIG. From the cysteine through the phenylalanine, the CDR3 covers 12 amino acids. CDR3 DNA is the only sequence kept; it has 36 bases, read in frame from the first base. V lost 0 bases and J lost 3 bases; the stretch between them is 3 bases long. For this clone: Its specific antigen is unknown.

Libraries were prepared through the immunoSEQ multiplex PCR assay. A mixture of 60 forward primers for TCR Vbeta segments and 13 reverse primers for TCR Jbeta segments was used in the multiplex PCR. The CDR3 region of rearranged TCR beta genes was amplified from genomic DNA by a multiplex PCR assay. The Illumina HiSeq System was used to sequence the amplified TCR beta libraries as 87-base-pair reads. In the original analysis: A later analysis counted tens of millions of unique TCR beta chains across the 670 or so repertoires, and around 9.9 million of these chains were shared by at least two donors. To remove PCR and sequencing errors, raw reads were error-corrected and collapsed into unique sequences using a nearest-neighbor algorithm that merged closely related sequences. CDR3 sequences were aligned to IMGT reference sequences to assign V, D and J gene segments. For a sequence to be retained, a match of at least six nucleotides to both a V gene segment and a J gene segment was required. A rearrangement counted as productive if the CDR3 had no stop codons and remained in frame with V and J, and every other rearrangement counted as non-productive. Following IMGT convention, CDR3 was defined as the stretch from the second conserved V-encoded cysteine up to the conserved J-encoded phenylalanine. The earlier analysis of 587 of the donors excluded sequences that lacked an unambiguous match to a single V gene segment. An earlier analysis of fewer than 750 of the donors classified V segments as functional when productive rearrangements were above 56.7% and as segregating when the standard deviation between donors was above 5%. A statistical classification framework was developed to diagnose cytomegalovirus status using the catalog of TCR beta chain sequences. In a later analysis, TCR nucleotide sequences were compared against IMGT/GENE-DB human TR gene sequences so that V and J genes could be assigned. The TCRdist pipeline was used in a later analysis to assign CDR3 sequences and most-parsimonious VDJ recombination scenarios. A later analysis defined each TCR beta chain by its CDR3 amino acid sequence plus V-gene family, and excluded reads lacking a unique V-gene family. As a way to deal with suspected cross-contamination and a sequencing artifact, a later analysis dropped over 550 nucleotide sequences that were highly shared and had low generation probability. In a later analysis, a clonal expansion index was calculated for each public chain from normalized within-repertoire ranks of inferred template counts. A later analysis computed generation probabilities with a VDJ recombination model fitted to out-of-frame rearrangements, and checked the results against IGoR. In a later analysis, TCR-TCR, TCR-HLA and TCR-CMV co-occurrence was scored with hypergeometric tests, and a repertoire-size bias correction was applied to TCR pairs. False discovery rates were estimated in a later analysis by permuting HLA or CMV assignments 20 times. A later analysis grouped co-occurring TCRs with DBSCAN, adding TCRdist sequence similarity when clustering within HLA-allele-positive subsets. Repertoires with fewer than 30,000 or more than 120,000 public chains were left out of co-occurrence clustering, as were about 5 repertoires with anomalous nucleotide sharing. TCRdb took this table from immuneACCESS and kept in-frame rearrangements with V and J called. Such tables lack part of the clones; where checked against another copy, unresolved V genes explain under half of the gap, and the rest is unexplained. V and J calls and clone size are as listed in that table; D and trimming were resolved from the DNA. The sample's clone listing holds about 60,000 clones. The top ten clonotypes cover about 10% of the sample.

The cohort was made up of hundreds of healthy bone marrow donors. Cohort members were all nominally healthy when sampled, although unrecorded immune exposures were likely present. The donor was CMV seropositive and was included in the group of some 290 seropositive cohort members. Each donor provided a peripheral blood sample, and peripheral blood mononuclear cells were used for TCR beta sequencing. Genomic DNA extraction from the blood cell samples was performed with the Qiagen DNeasy Blood Extraction Kit. Sequencing was performed on PBMCs. This TCR was recovered from a man aged 45-65 years in good health and CMV-seropositive. The chain is encoded by TRBV30 joined to TRBJ1-3; the D gene identity is not certain. The base sequence is TGTGCCTGGAGTGTACATGGAAACACCATATATTTT. This codes for CAWSVHGNTIYF.